The sequence of this T cell receptor beta chain was determined in a study of blood T cell repertoires in COVID-19. Study in general: Researchers got acute and convalescent COVID-19 samples from the United States, Italy and Spain. T cells, B-cell-depleted T cells, or PBMCs supplied cDNA or gDNA.

CDR3 length equals 17 residues. Looked up from germline, CDR1 is SNHLY and CDR2 is FYNNEI. V was pared by 1 base and J by 1 base, with 7 bases of the junction left unmatched. A single count supports this clone. Authors' methods: Reference gene primer amplification in the assay estimated nucleated cell counts. This table comes from immunoSEQ multiplex PCR, and its TCRdb copy is limited to in-frame clones, with some not included. That table is the source of V, J and clone size, and D and trimming were worked out from the DNA. The table has about 320,000 clones, about 83% seen once; the top ten hold 1.5% to 2%.

The sample consisted of peripheral blood. The clonotype originates from a woman aged 45-65 years with acute or convalescent COVID-19. V gene TRBV2 combines with J gene TRBJ2-1; 7 bases map to TRBD2. The CDR3 DNA reads TGTGCCAGCAGTGAAGGGGGGAGGGGAATTTCCTACAATGAGCAGTTCTTC. The encoded protein is CASSEGGRGISYNEQFF.